The TCR beta chain under discussion was sequenced for a study of T cell repertoires in cytomegalovirus infection. This clonotype was counted ten times or more. CDR1 and CDR2 (germline): SGHAT, FQNNGV. Trimming stripped 2 bases from V and 2 bases from J, with 10 bases between. The CDR3 loop spans 15 amino acids. TCRdb itself ran the reads through MiXCR, one entry per CDR3 protein. In the table there are some 150,000 distinct CDR3 sequences, 5.5% to 7% of which are singletons. Sequenced input: PBMCs. This chain joins TRBV11-2 and TRBJ1-3; perhaps TRBD1 as D (5 bases). The source is a human donor in good health (CMV status not recorded). Some clones in this sample may be carry-over from other donors' samples. The DNA for the CDR3 is TGTGCCAGCAGCTTAACAGGTCTCACTGGAAACACCATATATTTT. Protein: CASSLTGLTGNTIYF.